The present T cell receptor (beta chain) was sequenced within a study of shared clonotypes between healthy human individuals. Study-level background: Two women and a few men aged 18 to 49 served as donors. Broader study findings: Sampling used blood alone; tissue repertoires probably differ. Generation probability values for non-shared clonotypes were lower than those for clonotypes shared by all four donors. Between a few donors, naive CD4 clonotypes were shared at a level of around 5.2%.

Generated by immunoSEQ multiplex PCR, the TCRdb table keeps only in-frame clones and is missing some. This sample has some 2.4 million clones, with 93% found just once. Concerning this clone: Its antigen is unidentified.

This clonotype originated in a young man in good health. Some clones in this sample may be carry-over from other donors' samples. Sequences were obtained from naive CD4+ T cells from PBMCs. Subset described: CD45RA+ positively selected.

The CDR3 DNA reads as TGTGCCAGCAGCTTGGAGCACGGGTACACTGAAGCTTTCTTT. Its translation is CASSLEHGYTEAFF. The J gene is TRBJ1-1, the V gene TRBV5-8; D is ambiguous. With 0 bases removed from V and 3 bases from J, the gap between germline ends came to 9 bases. This CDR3 region has 14 residues. Germline loops: CDR1 SGHTS, CDR2 YDEGEE.